What follows describes a single TCR beta chain. Its antigen is unknown. Only Caucasian adults living in Nashville, Tennessee made up the donor group. The study separated CD4+ cells into CD45RA+ naive and CD45RA-negative memory subsets. The data were produced by immunoSEQ multiplex PCR, yet TCRdb's version contains in-frame clones alone and is incomplete. The table shows under 1,100,000 clones, with about three quarters occurring only once. Deletions cut 2 bases from V and 1 base from J, with 5 bases between. This CDR3 has 13 amino acids. From germline, CDR1 is SGHAT and CDR2 FQDESV (reference sequence). This sample was included in a study of shared clonotypes between healthy human individuals. Study-wide findings and caveats: Across subsets, estimated richness was generally greater for naive than for memory populations.

This receptor was taken from a young man in good health. The material sequenced was memory CD4+ T cells sorted from blood. Subset in this sample: CD45RA-negative fraction. The rearrangement joins TRBV11-1 to TRBJ1-1; no firm D call. CDR3 DNA sequence: TGTGCCAGCAGCTTAAGTAGGAACACTGAAGCTTTCTTT. The encoded protein is CASSLSRNTEAFF. Looking up the rest from reference TRBV11-1 and TRBJ1-1 gives the full variable domain: EAEVAQSPRYKITEKSQAVAFWCDPISGHATLYWYRQILGQGPELLVQFQDESVVDDSQLPKDRFSAERLKGVDSTLKIQPAELGDSAMYLCASSLSRNTEAFFGQGTRLTVV.